Listed here are 4 T cell receptor beta chains from one sample, sequenced in a study of control samples from healthy donors and cancer patients. The table came from immunoSEQ multiplex PCR; TCRdb's copy has only in-frame clones and leaves some out. The sample contains more than 140,000 clones, less than 95% of which appear only once. The sample consisted of blood. The receptors were sampled from a man in his late teens or twenties in good health.

The chain links TRBV6-1 to TRBJ2-1; TRBD1 matches 12 bases. V was pared by 2 bases and J by 9 bases, with 11 bases of the junction left unmatched. Germline assignment: CDR1 MNHNS and CDR2 SASEGT. The CDR3 spans 17 residues. As DNA, the CDR3 is TGTGCCAGCAGTGAATCCGGGACAGGGGGCGGGGAAGGTGAGCAGTTCTTC. Its translation: CASSESGTGGGEGEQFF.

This chain links TRBV6-2 or TRBV6-3 with TRBJ2-7; D unresolved. Germline V gene data show CDR1 as MNHEY and CDR2 as SVGEGT. Trimming pared 0 bases from V and 1 base from J, leaving 10 bases between. The CDR3 loop spans 15 amino acids. As DNA, the CDR3 is TGTGCCAGCAGTTACTCGATGGGCAGTTCCTACGAGCAGTACTTC. It specifies CASSYSMGSSYEQYF.

The chain combines TRBV6-5 with TRBJ2-5; D possibly matches TRBD1 or TRBD2 (5 bases each). Germline lookup yields CDR1 MNHEY and CDR2 SVGAGI. Trimming took off 7 bases at V and 5 bases at J, with 14 bases between the two ends. The CDR3 extends over 13 amino acids. CDR3 DNA: TGTGCCAGCACCCTGAGGGGCCTGGAGACCCAGTACTTC. This codes for CASTLRGLETQYF.

This chain links TRBV24-1 with TRBJ2-6; 10 bases align to TRBD1. CDR1 and CDR2 (germline): KGHDR, SFDVKD. This CDR3 region has 19 residues. Germline trimming cut 9 bases from V and 0 bases from J; bases unmatched to any gene: 13. DNA for the CDR3: TGTGCCACCCCTCTTCTCAGACAGGGGGCCAACTCTGGGGCCAACGTCCTGACTTTC. It encodes CATPLLRQGANSGANVLTF.